This T cell receptor (beta chain) is from a study of T cells in tumors after PD-1 blockade. Whole-study context: No patient had prior checkpoint blockade, systemic immunosuppression, or radiotherapy within 4 weeks.

As concerns this clone: Its antigen is not known.

Findings and limits, study-wide: Blood contained roughly two fifths of the tumor's TCR clonotypes.

The CDR3 contains 15 residues. Between the trimmed V and J ends, which lost 0 bases and 0 bases, there was a span of 6 bases. CDR1 is SGDLS, CDR2 YYNGEE, per germline. Profiled with immunoSEQ multiplex PCR; TCRdb holds only in-frame clones, not every one. Here the sample spans about 5,000 clones, roughly 80% being singletons. Tumor or blood genomic DNA was sequenced, with inputs of roughly 550 ng to 6,500 ng. The rearrangement uses TRBV9 and TRBJ1-4, with D hard to call. The source of this sequence is a human donor with advanced basal cell or squamous cell carcinoma (not recorded which). The specimen was PBMCs, collected after anti-PD-1 therapy. In nucleotides, the CDR3 is TGTGCCAGCAGCGTAGGGCCTGCAACTAATGAAAAACTGTTTTTT. Translating it yields CASSVGPATNEKLFF.